The T cell receptor (beta chain) under discussion was sequenced for a study of vaccination and CD4 T cells after COVID-19. Study conclusions and caveats: The median count of SARS-CoV-2-reactive clonotypes rose from roughly 21 to 40, not significantly.

Cultured CD4+ T cell DNA was sequenced using the Oncomine TCR Beta short-read assay. TCRdb reprocessed the PCR reads with MiXCR, giving one entry per CDR3 protein. The sample consists of approximately 19,000 distinct CDR3 sequences, roughly 50% of them appearing once. V dropped 3 bases and J dropped 5; count of bases not matched to a gene: 0. The CDR3 has 16 amino acids. From germline, CDR1 is SGHTA and CDR2 FQGTGA. Treatment: approximately nine-day PBMC culture with coronavirus spike peptide pools or control peptides (ViraFEST assay). This clonotype was observed a handful of times. Its antigen remains unidentified.

V usage is TRBV7-3 and J usage is TRBJ2-2; TRBD2 aligns across 16 bases. Sample: CD4+ T cells from blood, cultured in vitro, taken after SARS-CoV-2 vaccination. The origin of this receptor is a human donor who had recovered from COVID-19. The chain's CDR3 is CASSLGLAGGTGELFF. CDR3 in DNA: TGTGCCAGCAGCTTGGGACTAGCGGGAGGGACCGGGGAGCTGTTTTTT.